The rows below give T cell receptor beta chains drawn from one sample of a study of blood T cell repertoires in COVID-19. Profiling relied on immunoSEQ multiplex PCR, and the TCRdb table lists in-frame clones only, not all of them. The sample holds 400,000 to 500,000 clones, roughly 90% seen once. Sequencing used PBMCs or T cells enriched from blood (not recorded which). Receptor source: a middle-aged woman who had recovered from COVID-19. Both conserved end residues are part of each CDR3. A D gene is named only where the DNA matches it firmly. The size field is filled for only some rows; it gives once, few, many or a size class.

v_gene,j_gene,d_gene,abundance,CDR3aa,CDR3nt
TRBV18,TRBJ1-4,.,.,CASSPQQGSYEKLFF,TGTGCCAGCTCACCACAACAGGGTTCTTATGAAAAACTGTTTTTT
TRBV14,TRBJ2-1,TRBD2,once,CASSLLAGAPNEQFF,TGTGCCAGCAGCCTACTAGCGGGAGCTCCCAATGAGCAGTTCTTC
TRBV5-1,TRBJ1-2,.,.,CASSLDPGFSDGYTF,TGCGCCAGCAGCTTGGATCCGGGTTTTTCAGATGGCTACACCTTC
TRBV12-5,TRBJ2-7,TRBD1,.,CASGLAVTGGSGYEQYF,TGTGCTAGTGGTTTGGCCGTAACAGGGGGTTCGGGCTACGAGCAGTACTTC
TRBV2,TRBJ2-7,.,.,CASSQKGRTAIGSYEQYF,TGTGCCAGCAGCCAGAAGGGGCGGACGGCGATCGGCTCCTACGAGCAGTACTTC
TRBV6-1,TRBJ1-2,.,few,CASSEAYRGLSGYTF,TGTGCCAGCAGTGAAGCCTACCGAGGTTTGAGTGGCTACACCTTC
TRBV7-8,TRBJ1-5,.,once,CASSVTGRAQPQHF,TGTGCCAGCAGCGTTACAGGGAGGGCACAGCCCCAGCATTTT
TRBV6-5,TRBJ2-1,TRBD1,.,CASRSTGGVEQFF,TGTGCCAGCAGATCCACAGGGGGTGTTGAACAGTTCTTC
TRBV3-1/TRBV3-2,TRBJ1-6,.,.,CASSQDVASYNSPLHF,TGTGCCAGCAGCCAAGATGTGGCCAGTTATAATTCACCCCTCCACTTT
TRBV7-2,TRBJ2-7,TRBD1,.,CASSSGTGRKGSYEQYF,TGTGCCAGCAGCTCCGGGACAGGGCGCAAAGGGTCCTACGAGCAGTACTTC
TRBV5-5,TRBJ2-1,.,.,CASSPTGQSSSYNEQFF,TGTGCCAGCAGCCCGACCGGACAGAGTAGCTCCTACAATGAGCAGTTCTTC
TRBV6-1,TRBJ1-6,.,once,CASSEGRGYSPLHF,TGTGCCAGCAGTGAAGGCAGGGGTTATTCACCCCTCCACTTT
TRBV7-6,TRBJ2-7,TRBD2,once,CASSSSGSSYEQYF,TGTGCCAGCAGTTCCAGCGGGAGCTCCTACGAGCAGTACTTC
TRBV7-2,TRBJ2-2,.,.,CASSFQDLGTGELFF,TGTGCCAGCAGCTTCCAGGATCTCGGCACCGGGGAGCTGTTTTTT
TRBV2,TRBJ1-5,TRBD1,.,CASDRDADQPQHF,TGTGCCAGTGACAGGGACGCGGATCAGCCCCAGCATTTT
TRBV2,TRBJ1-1,.,.,CASSVNGVSNTEAFF,TGTGCCAGCAGTGTTAACGGGGTCTCCAACACTGAAGCTTTCTTT
TRBV5-1,TRBJ2-7,TRBD1,.,CASKETGGSYEQYF,TGCGCCAGCAAGGAGACAGGGGGCAGCTACGAGCAGTACTTC
TRBV12-2,TRBJ2-5,.,.,CASRLARRNGQSQETQYF,TGTGCAAGTCGCTTAGCGAGAAGAAATGGACAGAGCCAAGAGACCCAGTACTTC
TRBV29-1,TRBJ1-1,.,once,CSVVSGPDEAFF,TGCAGCGTCGTTTCAGGGCCGGATGAAGCTTTCTTT
TRBV19,TRBJ2-7,TRBD2,.,CASSPRTSGGYEQYF,TGTGCCAGTAGTCCACGGACTAGCGGTGGATACGAGCAGTACTTC
TRBV4-1,TRBJ2-4,.,.,CASSQTELAKNIQYF,TGCGCCAGCAGCCAGACAGAGTTAGCCAAAAACATTCAGTACTTC
TRBV5-1,TRBJ2-7,.,.,CASSLDGAGDEQYF,TGCGCCAGCAGCTTGGATGGGGCTGGGGACGAGCAGTACTTC
TRBV9,TRBJ2-2,TRBD2,.,CASSVGIKAGGPSDTGELFF,TGTGCCAGCAGCGTAGGAATTAAAGCGGGAGGGCCCTCAGACACCGGGGAGCTGTTTTTT
TRBV10-3,TRBJ1-5,.,.,CAISESGGYSNQPQHF,TGTGCCATCAGTGAGTCCGGGGGTTATAGCAATCAGCCCCAGCATTTT
TRBV27,TRBJ2-7,TRBD1,.,CASRIRDRAYEQYF,TGTGCCAGCAGGATCCGGGACAGAGCCTACGAGCAGTACTTC
TRBV6-4,TRBJ1-2,.,.,CASEYPADYGYTF,TGTGCCAGCGAATACCCGGCGGACTATGGCTACACCTTC
TRBV30,TRBJ1-1,TRBD1,.,CAWSGQGIPNTEAFF,TGTGCCTGGAGTGGACAGGGAATACCGAACACTGAAGCTTTCTTT
TRBV19,TRBJ1-3,.,.,CASSISPVRSTIYF,TGTGCCAGTAGTATATCACCCGTCCGTAGCACCATATATTTT
TRBV4-1,TRBJ2-2,.,.,CASSDIGHTNTGELFF,TGCGCCAGCAGTGATATCGGACATACGAACACCGGGGAGCTGTTTTTT
TRBV4-3,TRBJ1-2,.,.,CASSQGATYGYTF,TGCGCCAGCAGCCAGGGGGCCACCTATGGCTACACCTTC
TRBV27,TRBJ1-1,.,.,CASSPQGNTEAFF,TGTGCCAGCAGCCCTCAGGGGAACACTGAAGCTTTCTTT
TRBV9,TRBJ2-1,TRBD2,.,CASSALLAGGYNEQFF,TGTGCCAGCAGCGCCTTACTAGCGGGAGGGTACAATGAGCAGTTCTTC
TRBV4-3,TRBJ2-2,.,.,CASSQEQAAILSTGELFF,TGCGCCAGCAGCCAGGAACAGGCAGCCATTCTATCCACCGGGGAGCTGTTTTTT
TRBV11-3,TRBJ2-7,.,.,CASSLTDRISYEQYF,TGTGCCAGCAGCCTAACAGACAGGATATCCTACGAGCAGTACTTC
TRBV10-3,TRBJ2-1,.,.,CAISRSGDDNEQFF,TGTGCCATCAGTAGGTCAGGGGATGACAATGAGCAGTTCTTC
TRBV12-3/TRBV12-4,TRBJ2-1,.,.,CASSRPASDEQFF,TGTGCCAGCAGTCGACCCGCAAGCGATGAGCAGTTCTTC
TRBV28,TRBJ2-5,.,.,CASSVTLETQYF,TGTGCCAGCAGCGTCACTCTTGAGACCCAGTACTTC
TRBV6-1,TRBJ2-2,TRBD2,.,CASSQAGVGTGELFF,TGTGCCAGCAGTCAAGCGGGAGTGGGCACCGGGGAGCTGTTTTTT
TRBV10-3,TRBJ1-1,.,few,CAISVESVNTEAFF,TGTGCCATCAGTGTTGAGTCGGTCAACACTGAAGCTTTCTTT
TRBV6-5,TRBJ2-1,.,.,CASSYSTTSGFHEQFF,TGTGCCAGCAGTTACTCCACGACCTCCGGGTTCCATGAGCAGTTCTTC
TRBV14,TRBJ1-2,.,few,CASSPNNYGYTF,TGTGCCAGCAGCCCCAATAACTATGGCTACACCTTC
TRBV5-6,TRBJ1-1,.,.,CASSSGTLNTEAFF,TGTGCCAGCAGCTCGGGGACTCTGAACACTGAAGCTTTCTTT
TRBV5-1,TRBJ1-1,.,.,CASTLGVRGPNTEAFF,TGCGCCAGCACCCTTGGTGTCAGGGGTCCTAACACTGAAGCTTTCTTT
TRBV19,TRBJ2-1,TRBD2,.,CASSQGLAGGYNEQFF,TGTGCCAGTAGTCAAGGACTAGCGGGAGGGTACAATGAGCAGTTCTTC
TRBV6-1,TRBJ1-2,TRBD1,.,CASSETRRDSINYGYTF,TGTGCCAGCAGTGAAACCCGCCGGGACAGCATCAACTATGGCTACACCTTC
TRBV7-2,TRBJ1-1,.,.,CASSPGGRRYTEAFF,TGTGCCAGCAGCCCCGGGGGGAGGAGATACACTGAAGCTTTCTTT